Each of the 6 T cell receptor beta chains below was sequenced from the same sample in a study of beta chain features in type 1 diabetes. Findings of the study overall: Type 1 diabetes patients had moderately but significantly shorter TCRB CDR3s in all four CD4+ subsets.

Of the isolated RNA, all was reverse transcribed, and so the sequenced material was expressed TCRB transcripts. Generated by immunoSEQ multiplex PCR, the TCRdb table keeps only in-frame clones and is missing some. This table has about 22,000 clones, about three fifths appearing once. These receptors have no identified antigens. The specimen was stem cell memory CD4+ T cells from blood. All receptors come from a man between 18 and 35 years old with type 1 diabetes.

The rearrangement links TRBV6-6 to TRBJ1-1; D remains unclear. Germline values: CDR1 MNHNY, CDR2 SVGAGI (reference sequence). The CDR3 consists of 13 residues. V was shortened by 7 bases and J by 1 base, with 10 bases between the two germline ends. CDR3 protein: CASTSVQNTEAFF. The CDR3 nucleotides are TGTGCCAGCACTAGTGTCCAGAACACTGAAGCTTTCTTT.

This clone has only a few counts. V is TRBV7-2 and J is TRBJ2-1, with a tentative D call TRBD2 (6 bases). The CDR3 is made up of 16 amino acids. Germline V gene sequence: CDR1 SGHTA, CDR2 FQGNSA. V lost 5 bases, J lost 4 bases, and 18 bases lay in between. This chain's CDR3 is CASSPSGRRNYNEQFF. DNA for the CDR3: TGTGCCAGCAGCCCATCAGGGAGGCGGAATTACAATGAGCAGTTCTTC.

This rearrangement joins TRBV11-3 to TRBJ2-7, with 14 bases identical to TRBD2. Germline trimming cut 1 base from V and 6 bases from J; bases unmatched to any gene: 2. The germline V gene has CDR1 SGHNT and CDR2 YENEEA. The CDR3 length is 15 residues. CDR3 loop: CASSLGGLAGAEQYF. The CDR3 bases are TGTGCCAGCAGCTTAGGGGGACTAGCGGGAGCCGAGCAGTACTTC.

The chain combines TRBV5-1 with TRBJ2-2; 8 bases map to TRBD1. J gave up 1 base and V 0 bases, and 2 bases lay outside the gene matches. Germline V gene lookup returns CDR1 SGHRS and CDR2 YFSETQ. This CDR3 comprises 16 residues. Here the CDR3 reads CASSLEGTGNTGELFF. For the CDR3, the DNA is TGCGCCAGCAGCTTGGAAGGGACAGGGAACACCGGGGAGCTGTTTTTT.

The CDR3 reads CASSWEDSGKQYF. In nucleotides, the CDR3 is TGTGCCAGCAGTTGGGAAGACAGTGGGAAGCAGTACTTC. The chain carries TRBV28 and TRBJ2-7; a weak D match, TRBD1 (5 bases). Germline CDR1 is MDHEN and CDR2 is SYDVKM. The V end lost 4 bases, the J end lost 8 bases, and 15 bases lay between the germline ends. This CDR3 contains 13 residues.

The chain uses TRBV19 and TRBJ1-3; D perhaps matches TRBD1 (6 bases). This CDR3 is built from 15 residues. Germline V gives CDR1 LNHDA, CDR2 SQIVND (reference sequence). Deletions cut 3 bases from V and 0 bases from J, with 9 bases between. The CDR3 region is CASSINRDSGNTIYF. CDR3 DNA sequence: TGTGCCAGTAGTATCAACAGGGACTCTGGAAACACCATATATTTT. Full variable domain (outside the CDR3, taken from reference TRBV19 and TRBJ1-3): DGGITQSPKYLFRKEGQNVTLSCEQNLNHDAMYWYRQDPGQGLRLIYYSQIVNDFQKGDIAEGYSVSREKKESFPLTVTSAQKNPTAFYLCASSINRDSGNTIYFGEGSWLTVV.